This T cell receptor beta chain stems from a study of cytomegalovirus exposure and HLA in healthy donors. Study-level points and caveats: Rarity held for most TCR sequences, but there were some public TCRs that occurred in many donors. Among TCR beta chains, those listed as cytomegalovirus-associated numbered some 160.

Germline-derived CDR1 and CDR2 are SNHLY and FYNNEI. The CDR3 extends over 16 amino acids. V was clipped by 6 bases and J by 7 bases; unmatched bases: 7. Separate from the approximately 670-subject first cohort was the roughly 120-subject validation cohort, to which the donors belonged. TCRdb keeps only in-frame clones here, not all; method: immunoSEQ multiplex PCR. Here the sample spans some 170,000 clones, around nine tenths being singletons. Regarding this clone: Its target is unknown.

This receptor was taken from a woman in her 30s in good health and CMV-seronegative. This chain connects TRBV2 to TRBJ2-1, with 15 bases aligning to TRBD2. Sequencing was carried out using PBMCs. The CDR3 DNA sequence: TGTGCCAGCAGAAAAGGACTAGCGGGGGGGCCTAATGAGCAGTTCTTC. Translation: CASRKGLAGGPNEQFF.